This T cell receptor beta chain was documented in a study of shared T cell receptors in the human thymus. Trimming removed 2 bases from V and 3 bases from J; junction bases left unmatched: 7. The CDR3 covers 15 residues. The germline V gene has CDR1 SGHNT and CDR2 YYREEE (reference sequence). Some clones are missing from TCRdb's copy, which holds only in-frame ones; the method was immunoSEQ multiplex PCR. The repertoire holds 600,000 or so clones, with about 89% as singletons. These same records also appear under a second study, on human thymus T cells. That source adds: Infants served as donors; they were healthy and Finnish and were having corrective surgery for congenital heart defects. Obtained as resections during corrective heart surgery, the thymus tissue was then studied.

The chain has TRBV5-4 and TRBJ2-7, with 8 bases matching TRBD1. The sequence derives from a boy younger than two with a congenital heart defect. The sequencing sample was made of thymocytes. The CDR3 reads CASSFRDRYHYEQYF. CDR3 DNA sequence: TGTGCCAGCAGCTTCCGGGACAGGTATCACTACGAGCAGTACTTC.